Sequencing of this TCR beta chain was carried out in a study of cytomegalovirus exposure and HLA in healthy donors. Per the germline V gene, CDR1 is SSHAT and CDR2 is FNYEAQ (reference sequence). The CDR3 is 14 amino acids. This clone is a singleton in its sample. At one boundary the junction diverges from the germline segment, which might be a read error. Use of 60 Vbeta and 13 Jbeta primers characterized the PCR. The protocol was immunoSEQ multiplex PCR, while the TCRdb copy is restricted to in-frame clones and leaves out a portion. The profile covers about 60,000 clones, with roughly 77% appearing a single time and around 4.7% taken by the ten largest.

The V gene is TRBV7-7, the J gene TRBJ2-3; no firm D call. The clonotype was recovered from a woman aged 25-40 years in good health and CMV-seronegative. Sequencing input: PBMCs. This CDR3 is CASSLDSGTDTQYF. The CDR3 nucleotides are TGTGCTAGCAGCTTAGATTCGGGCACAGATACGCAGTATTTT. The complete variable domain, with remaining parts taken from reference TRBV7-7 and TRBJ2-3, reads GAGVSQSPRYKVTKRGQDVTLRCDPISSHATLYWYQQALGQGPEFLTYFNYEAQPDKSGLPSDRFSAERPEGSISTLTIQRTEQRDSAMYRCASSLDSGTDTQYFGPGTRLTVL.